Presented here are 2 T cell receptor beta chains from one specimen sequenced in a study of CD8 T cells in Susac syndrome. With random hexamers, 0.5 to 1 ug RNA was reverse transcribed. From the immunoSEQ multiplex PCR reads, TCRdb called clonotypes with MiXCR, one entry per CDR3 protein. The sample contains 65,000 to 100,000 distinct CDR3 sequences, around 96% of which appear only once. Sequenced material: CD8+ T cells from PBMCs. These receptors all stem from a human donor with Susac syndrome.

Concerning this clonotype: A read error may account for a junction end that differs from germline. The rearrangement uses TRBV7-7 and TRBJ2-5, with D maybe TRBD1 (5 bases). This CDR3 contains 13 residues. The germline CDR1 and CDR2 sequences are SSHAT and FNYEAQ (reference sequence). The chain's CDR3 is CASSYRGLETQYF. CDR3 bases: TGTGCTAGCAGCTATAGGGGCCTAGAGACCCAGTACTTC.

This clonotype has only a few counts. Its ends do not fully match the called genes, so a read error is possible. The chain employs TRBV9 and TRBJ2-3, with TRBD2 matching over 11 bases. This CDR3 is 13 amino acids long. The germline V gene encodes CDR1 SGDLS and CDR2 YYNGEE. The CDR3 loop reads CASSGGATDTQYF. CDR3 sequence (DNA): TGTGCCAGTAGCGGGGGGGCCACAGATACGCAGTATTTT.